This T cell receptor (beta chain) was documented in a study of blood T cell repertoires in COVID-19. Overall study context: The samples span acute and convalescent COVID-19 from the United States, Italy and Spain. The analysed material was cDNA or gDNA that came from T cells, B-cell-depleted T cells, or PBMCs.

In the authors' methods: Scientists estimated how many nucleated cells there were by amplifying reference gene primers. Here immunoSEQ multiplex PCR was the method, and the copy in TCRdb shows in-frame clones only, minus some. Clone size and V and J calls were adopted from that table, with D and trimming inferred from the DNA. The repertoire holds roughly 75,000 clones, with 75% to 95% as singletons. The CDR3 is 14 residues long. V was pared by 1 base and J by 4 bases, with 8 bases between. Germline lookup yields CDR1 LNHDA and CDR2 SQIVND (reference sequence). What was sequenced was peripheral blood. The V gene is TRBV19, the J gene TRBJ2-1; D not certain. This receptor was identified in a human donor in a cohort sampled during active COVID-19. The DNA for the CDR3 is TGTGCCAGTAGTATAGGCCAGACTTACAATGAGCAGTTCTTC. It yields the protein CASSIGQTYNEQFF.